This record covers a single TCR beta chain. Its target is unknown. The record originates from a study of PD-1 blockade in classical Hodgkin lymphoma. Study-level background: Patients in the cohort were put on intravenous nivolumab, 3 mg/kg every 2 weeks. General study results and limits: Patients starting nivolumab under 1 year after ASCT were excluded. CD4+ TCR diversity, unlike CD8+, rose significantly by C4D1. Newly diagnosed patients were reported to start with lower TCR diversity than healthy donors.

The time point was: cycle 4 day 1 (C4D1), after five to seven weeks of nivolumab. Every patient was affected by relapse after autologous stem cell transplantation, while exposure to brentuximab vedotin was not uniform. Magnetic negative selection of thawed PBMCs was the method by which CD4+ T cells were purified. The V gene's germline CDR1 is SGHAT and CDR2 FQNNGV. The CDR3 has 13 residues. Trimming pared 0 bases from V and 10 bases from J, leaving 12 bases between. Only in-frame clones appear in the TCRdb table, and some are missing; sequencing was by immunoSEQ multiplex PCR. Found here are more than 9,000 clones, around 70% of them singletons; the top ten hold 2.5% to 4%.

The TCR sequence derives from a human donor with classical Hodgkin lymphoma. The V gene is TRBV11-2, the J gene TRBJ1-1; no definite D call. Sequenced here: CD4+ T cells from blood, sampled before the fourth cycle of nivolumab. The chain's CDR3 is CASSLEGFGGAFF. In nucleotides, the CDR3 is TGTGCCAGCAGCTTAGAAGGGTTTGGTGGAGCTTTCTTT.